The 9 T cell receptor beta chains listed next were all sequenced from one sample in a study of blood T cell repertoires in COVID-19. Sequencing was performed with immunoSEQ multiplex PCR; in TCRdb, only in-frame clones are kept and a portion is missing. The sample has some 270,000 clones, roughly 86% seen once. Sequencing was performed on peripheral blood. These receptors originate from a woman aged 55-75 years who had recovered from COVID-19.

This chain joins TRBV27 and TRBJ1-5; the D gene is possibly TRBD1 (6 bases). CDR1 is MNHEY, CDR2 SMNVEV, per germline (reference sequence). The CDR3 covers 15 residues. Trimming shortened V by 5 bases and J by 3 bases, and 14 bases separated the two germline ends. The CDR3 nucleotides read TGTGCCAGCAGTCGCCAGGGGCAAGACAATCAGCCCCAGCATTTT. Residues: CASSRQGQDNQPQHF.

V is TRBV2 and J is TRBJ2-7; 7 positions agree with TRBD2. Germline V gene lookup returns CDR1 SNHLY and CDR2 FYNNEI. The junction had 1 base not matched to a gene; V was cut back by 6 bases and J by 2 bases. This CDR3 has 12 amino acids. The CDR3 is CASRGGTYEQYF. The CDR3, as DNA: TGTGCCAGCAGGGGGGGGACCTACGAGCAGTACTTC.

The genes are TRBV11-2 and TRBJ1-4, with D perhaps matching TRBD1 (5 bases). From germline, CDR1 is SGHAT and CDR2 FQNNGV. The CDR3 extends over 16 amino acids. V lost 2 bases and J 4 bases, leaving 14 bases between the germline ends. CDR3 coding DNA: TGTGCCAGCAGCTTAAGTTGGGGGGGAAGTAATGAAAAACTGTTTTTT. This codes for CASSLSWGGSNEKLFF.

This clone was counted only a few times. The chain is built from TRBV21-1 and TRBJ1-5; TRBD1 reflects the table's D call only, with no check against the DNA. TRBV21-1 is deemed a pseudogene. This CDR3 spans 14 amino acids. CDR3 amino acids: CASSKEQGNQPQHF. CDR3 DNA: TGTGCCAGCAGCAAAGAACAGGGGAATCAGCCCCAGCATTTT.

V usage is TRBV23-1 and J usage is TRBJ2-1; no clear D. TRBV23-1 falls under the ORF class, with uncertain function. Trimming shortened V by 1 base and J by 0 bases, and 10 bases separated the two germline ends. The CDR3 extends over 16 amino acids. The CDR3 DNA reads TGCGCCAGCAGTCAATGGTTCACTTGCTCCTACAATGAGCAGTTCTTC. Translation gives CASSQWFTCSYNEQFF.

V is TRBV2 and J is TRBJ1-6; D unresolved. CDR1 and CDR2 from the germline V gene are SNHLY and FYNNEI. Deletions cut 6 bases from V and 14 bases from J, with 20 bases between. CDR3 length equals 14 residues. CDR3 region: CASSYGLSGVTLHF. In nucleotides, the CDR3 is TGTGCCAGCAGCTACGGGCTCTCGGGAGTCACCCTCCACTTT.

This sequence joins TRBV6-2 or TRBV6-3 and TRBJ1-5; D perhaps matches TRBD1 (6 bases). Germline V CDR1 and CDR2: MNHEY, SVGEGT. The V gene lost 2 bases and the J gene lost 4 bases, with 9 bases spanning the gap. This CDR3 region has 14 residues. The CDR3 coding sequence is TGTGCCAGCAGTTACGGGGGGGCGAATCAGCCCCAGCATTTT. Translating gives CASSYGGANQPQHF.

The V call is TRBV29-1, the J call TRBJ1-1, with 10 bases matching TRBD1. V dropped 5 bases and J dropped 5; count of bases not matched to a gene: 5. Germline V CDR1 and CDR2: SQVTM, ANQGSEA. This CDR3 region has 13 residues. The CDR3 nucleotides read TGCAGCGTTACGACAGGGGGCAAAACTGAAGCTTTCTTT. As protein: CSVTTGGKTEAFF.

This chain links TRBV29-1 with TRBJ1-2, with D perhaps matching TRBD1 (6 bases). The germline V gene has CDR1 SQVTM and CDR2 ANQGSEA. The CDR3 length is 14 residues. Trimming removed 5 bases from V and 0 bases from J, with 13 bases in between. For the CDR3, the DNA is TGCAGCGTTCTTGGACAGTTAGCTAACTATGGCTACACCTTC. It is translated as CSVLGQLANYGYTF.